This TCR beta chain stems from a study of CD4 T cells in relation to SARS-CoV-2 and coronaviruses. With regard to this clone: Its antigen is unidentified.

CEF-cultured naive and memory CD4+ T cell DNA got survey-level sequencing. Only in-frame clones appear in the TCRdb table, and some are missing; sequencing was by immunoSEQ multiplex PCR. The table records about 35,000 clones, roughly 83% of them present only once. For around ten days, roughly 9.4 x 10^4 sorted CD4+ cells grew with T cell-depleted PBMCs and CEF. The CDR3 is 16 residues long. Deletions cut 1 base from V and 0 bases from J, with 8 bases between. Germline loops: CDR1 SGHRS, CDR2 YFSETQ. The sample taken for sequencing was naive CD4+ T cells from PBMCs, cultured in vitro. This sample's subset: naive CD4+ T cells isolated by negative enrichment. V usage is TRBV5-1 and J usage is TRBJ2-6; no clear D gene. This clonotype was obtained from an adult with COVID-19. In nucleotides, the CDR3 is TGCGCCAGCAGCTTGCCCCTAAGCTCTGGGGCCAACGTCCTGACTTTC. Translating gives CASSLPLSSGANVLTF.